This passage covers 32 T cell receptor beta chains from one sample sequenced in a study of shared clonotypes between healthy human individuals. The table came from immunoSEQ multiplex PCR; TCRdb's copy has only in-frame clones and leaves some out. This repertoire shows about 2.4 million clones, approximately 94% found once; its top ten account for about 0.39%. Sample: naive CD4+ T cells from PBMCs. Subset indicated: CD45RA+ positively selected. The receptors were gathered from a man between 18 and 35 years old in good health. Some clones in this sample may be carry-over from other donors' samples.

The chain is built from TRBV6-1 and TRBJ2-7, with 9 bases aligning to TRBD2. CDR3 length: 14 residues. Trimming removed 3 bases from V and 2 bases from J; junction bases left unmatched: 2. Looked up from germline, CDR1 is MNHNS and CDR2 is SASEGT. CDR3 residues: CASSETSGPYEQYF. CDR3 DNA: TGTGCCAGCAGTGAGACTAGCGGCCCCTACGAGCAGTACTTC.

As to this clone: Other DNA sequences of this sample code for an identical CDR3. The chain couples TRBV6-5 to TRBJ2-7, with D possibly called TRBD1 or TRBD2 (5 bases each). The CDR3 consists of 11 residues. CDR1 is MNHEY, CDR2 SVGAGI, per germline. Between the trimmed V and J ends, which lost 7 bases and 3 bases, there was a span of 7 bases. Here the CDR3 reads CASTRGYEQYF. The CDR3 region has the DNA TGTGCCAGCACGAGGGGCTACGAGCAGTACTTC.

The V gene is TRBV15, the J gene TRBJ2-5; D is undetermined. Germline CDR1 reads LNHNV; CDR2 reads YYDKDF (reference sequence). The CDR3 has 14 amino acids. Trimming removed 0 bases at V and 2 bases at J, with 7 bases between. The CDR3 DNA reads TGTGCCACCAGCAGAGATCCCCAGCAAGAGACCCAGTACTTC. Protein sequence: CATSRDPQQETQYF.

The V gene is TRBV28, the J gene TRBJ2-2; 10 bases are a match to TRBD1. CDR1 is MDHEN, CDR2 SYDVKM, per germline. V trimming: 4 bases; J trimming: 5 bases; junction bases outside the gene matches: 7. The CDR3 runs to 16 residues. The DNA for the CDR3 is TGTGCCAGCAGTTCACCGGGACAGGGGAAAACCGGGGAGCTGTTTTTT. Its protein product is CASSSPGQGKTGELFF.

V and J are TRBV5-1 and TRBJ2-2; 11 bases map to TRBD2. This CDR3 is 16 amino acids long. Germline V gene data show CDR1 as SGHRS and CDR2 as YFSETQ. With V trimmed by 0 bases and J by 6 bases, 4 bases remained unmatched. This CDR3 is CASSLGGLAVPGELFF. The CDR3 nucleotides read TGCGCCAGCAGCTTGGGGGGACTAGCGGTCCCCGGGGAGCTGTTTTTT.

The chain has TRBV28 and TRBJ1-2; no firm D call. The CDR3 has 15 residues. Trimming shortened V by 6 bases and J by 2 bases, and 16 bases separated the two germline ends. The germline CDR1 and CDR2 sequences are MDHEN and SYDVKM. The CDR3 nucleotides read TGTGCCAGCAGAGCCTCGTGGGGTAGCAACTATGGCTACACCTTC. The encoded protein is CASRASWGSNYGYTF.

This clone was seen repeatedly, ten times or more. The J gene is TRBJ2-1, the V gene TRBV6-5; 12 nucleotides line up with TRBD2. This CDR3 has 14 amino acids. The germline gives CDR1 MNHEY, CDR2 SVGAGI. J lost 12 bases, V lost 5 bases, and 8 bases had no gene match. CDR3 bases: TGTGCCAGCAGTCGCGGACTAGCGGGATCATGGCAGTTCTTC. The encoded protein is CASSRGLAGSWQFF.

In this sample, this clone turned up once. The rearrangement links TRBV6-5 to TRBJ2-5; TRBD2 matches at 9 bases. Looked up from germline, CDR1 is MNHEY and CDR2 is SVGAGI. This CDR3 contains 13 residues. The V and J ends lost 2 bases and 5 bases, in that order; junction bases with no gene match: 0. CDR3 loop: CASSYTSGETQYF. CDR3 in DNA: TGTGCCAGCAGTTACACTAGCGGGGAGACCCAGTACTTC.

V and J are TRBV28 and TRBJ2-7; the match to TRBD2 covers 9 bases. CDR1 and CDR2 from the germline V gene are MDHEN and SYDVKM. The ends lost 8 bases at V and 4 bases at J; junction bases unmatched: 12. The length of the CDR3 is 15 residues. This chain's CDR3 is CASLSGSALGYEQYF. CDR3 bases: TGTGCCAGCCTTAGCGGGAGTGCCCTGGGATACGAGCAGTACTTC.

The CDR3: CASSGKDRGETQYF. CDR3 sequence (DNA): TGTGCCAGCAGCGGAAAGGACAGGGGAGAGACCCAGTACTTC. The J gene is TRBJ2-5, the V gene TRBV5-4; 9 nucleotides line up with TRBD1. The CDR3 spans 14 residues. The V gene's germline CDR1 is SGHNT and CDR2 YYREEE (reference sequence). The ends lost 4 bases at V and 4 bases at J; junction bases unmatched: 5.

This chain joins TRBV7-9 and TRBJ1-2; D is uncertain. Trimming removed 1 base from V and 3 bases from J, with 18 bases in between. There are 17 residues in the CDR3. Germline lookup yields CDR1 SEHNR and CDR2 FQNEAQ (reference sequence). CDR3 residues: CASSLVMGRWEDYGYTF. The DNA for the CDR3 is TGTGCCAGCAGCTTAGTTATGGGCCGCTGGGAGGACTATGGCTACACCTTC.

Turning to this clone: The same CDR3 also results from other DNA sequences found in this sample. V is TRBV5-1 and J is TRBJ1-1; D is ambiguous. Germline CDR1 SGHRS, CDR2 YFSETQ. This CDR3 is built from 14 residues. Trimming took off 4 bases at V and 4 bases at J, with 14 bases between the two ends. In nucleotides, the CDR3 is TGCGCCAGCAGCCCCGGACCGGGGAGCACTGAAGCTTTCTTT. Residues: CASSPGPGSTEAFF. Full variable domain (outside the CDR3, taken from reference TRBV5-1 and TRBJ1-1): KAGVTQTPRYLIKTRGQQVTLSCSPISGHRSVSWYQQTPGQGLQFLFEYFSETQRNKGNFPGRFSGRQFSNSRSEMNVSTLELGDSALYLCASSPGPGSTEAFFGQGTRLTVV.

Note on this clone: In the same sample, other DNA sequences code for this CDR3. The V call is TRBV18, the J call TRBJ2-7; 8 bases match TRBD1. Per germline, CDR1 KGHSH and CDR2 LQKENI. Germline trimming cut 3 bases from V and 3 bases from J; bases unmatched to any gene: 4. This CDR3 region has 14 residues. CDR3: CASSPRQGHYEQYF. The CDR3 bases are TGTGCCAGCTCACCGAGACAGGGGCACTACGAGCAGTACTTC.

The chain recombines TRBV5-1 with TRBJ1-2; D remains ambiguous. The CDR3 spans 13 residues. The germline CDR1 and CDR2 sequences are SGHRS and YFSETQ. Trimming removed 4 bases at V and 2 bases at J, with 9 bases between. The CDR3, as DNA: TGCGCCAGCAGCGTGGGAAGCAACTATGGCTACACCTTC. It translates to CASSVGSNYGYTF.

The CDR3 DNA reads as TGCGCCAGCAGCCAGGAGGGGACTAGCACAGATACGCAGTATTTT. Translation gives CASSQEGTSTDTQYF. The chain is built from TRBV5-1 and TRBJ2-3, with D possibly TRBD2 on 6 matching bases. V shed 4 bases and J shed 0 bases, with 12 bases lying between them. Germline-derived CDR1 and CDR2 are SGHRS and YFSETQ. The CDR3 has 15 residues.

The V and J genes are TRBV19 and TRBJ2-6; D is unclear. The CDR3 is 14 residues long. Germline loops: CDR1 LNHDA, CDR2 SQIVND (reference sequence). Trimming shortened V by 3 bases and J by 4 bases, and 7 bases separated the two germline ends. The CDR3 spells CASSIWAGANVLTF. CDR3 nucleotides: TGTGCCAGTAGTATTTGGGCAGGGGCCAACGTCCTGACTTTC.

The rearrangement joins TRBV2 to TRBJ1-2; D gene uncertain. The CDR3 is made up of 15 amino acids. V gave up 6 bases and J gave up 0 bases, with 14 bases separating them. Germline V gives CDR1 SNHLY, CDR2 FYNNEI. The CDR3 protein is CASRPEKGANYGYTF. CDR3 nucleotide sequence: TGTGCCAGCAGGCCGGAAAAAGGAGCTAACTATGGCTACACCTTC.

CDR3 sequence (DNA): TGTGCCAGCAGTTACCAACCGGGTGGGGATACGCAGTATTTT. It is translated as CASSYQPGGDTQYF. The chain carries TRBV6-5 and TRBJ2-3; D remains ambiguous. Germline CDR1 and CDR2: MNHEY and SVGAGI. Trimming pared 2 bases from V and 6 bases from J, leaving 12 bases between. The CDR3 runs to 14 residues.

The chain carries TRBV7-3 and TRBJ2-6; D is unresolved. The germline V gene has CDR1 SGHTA and CDR2 FQGTGA. V lost 4 bases to trimming and J lost 3 bases, with 10 bases between them. The CDR3 is 15 amino acids. CDR3: CASSSPVVGANVLTF. The DNA for the CDR3 is TGTGCCAGCAGCTCACCCGTAGTTGGGGCCAACGTCCTGACTTTC.

This clone was picked up a small number of times. The gene calls are TRBV18 and TRBJ1-1; possible D gene TRBD1, 5 bases. V lost 1 base to trimming and J lost 7 bases, with 10 bases between them. CDR3 length: 13 residues. Germline lookup yields CDR1 KGHSH and CDR2 LQKENI. The CDR3 DNA is TGTGCCAGCTCACCACTCGGGAGGGGTGAAGCTTTCTTT. This gives the protein CASSPLGRGEAFF.

V and J are TRBV28 and TRBJ1-2; D perhaps matches TRBD1 (6 bases). Trimming removed 5 bases at V and 1 base at J, with 11 bases between. Germline V gives CDR1 MDHEN, CDR2 SYDVKM. CDR3 length equals 14 residues. The CDR3 DNA sequence: TGTGCCAGCAGTGTGGGGGGCTTTAACTATGGCTACACCTTC. It specifies CASSVGGFNYGYTF.

J is TRBJ1-2 and V is TRBV6-5, with a weak D call TRBD1 (6 bases). This CDR3 contains 16 residues. In germline, CDR1 is MNHEY, CDR2 SVGAGI. V was shortened by 2 bases and J by 4 bases, with 17 bases between the two germline ends. The CDR3 protein is CASSYRDTQSSYGYTF. CDR3 bases: TGTGCCAGCAGTTACCGGGACACCCAATCATCCTATGGCTACACCTTC.

The chain links TRBV7-9 to TRBJ2-3; 12 bases align to TRBD2. The CDR3 has 16 amino acids. V gave up 5 bases and J gave up 4 bases; unmatched junction bases: 7. Germline assignment: CDR1 SEHNR and CDR2 FQNEAQ (reference sequence). The CDR3 sequence: CASSRGLAGFSDTQYF. The DNA of the CDR3 is TGTGCCAGCAGCCGAGGACTAGCGGGATTTTCAGATACGCAGTATTTT.

With respect to this clone: This specimen includes other DNA sequences encoding the same CDR3. The rearrangement uses TRBV28 and TRBJ2-5; D possibly matches TRBD1 or TRBD2 (6 bases each). The CDR3 loop spans 13 amino acids. Deletions cut 3 bases from V and 5 bases from J, with 10 bases between. Germline CDR1 MDHEN, CDR2 SYDVKM. CDR3 amino acids: CASSLGGRETQYF. DNA for the CDR3: TGTGCCAGCAGTTTGGGGGGCCGGGAGACCCAGTACTTC.

The chain couples TRBV9 to TRBJ2-3; D ambiguous. Germline CDR1 reads SGDLS; CDR2 reads YYNGEE. The CDR3 is made up of 12 amino acids. The V end was cut by 0 bases, the J end by 4 bases, with 3 bases between. The CDR3 loop reads CASSVEPDTQYF. Written as DNA, the CDR3 is TGTGCCAGCAGCGTAGAGCCAGATACGCAGTATTTT. Together with reference TRBV9 and TRBJ2-3, the CDR3 gives the full variable domain: DSGVTQTPKHLITATGQRVTLRCSPRSGDLSVYWYQQSLDQGLQFLIQYYNGEERAKGNILERFSAQQFPDLHSELNLSSLELGDSALYFCASSVEPDTQYFGPGTRLTVL.

V gene TRBV29-1 combines with J gene TRBJ2-3; D not certain. The CDR3 consists of 14 residues. Germline V CDR1 and CDR2: SQVTM, ANQGSEA. Trimming pared 7 bases from V and 5 bases from J, leaving 19 bases between. CDR3 sequence reads: CSARNGQARDTQYF. DNA for the CDR3: TGCAGCGCCCGTAATGGGCAGGCGAGAGATACGCAGTATTTT.

The J gene is TRBJ2-1, the V gene TRBV28; D is ambiguous. The germline V gene encodes CDR1 MDHEN and CDR2 SYDVKM. Trimming stripped 6 bases from V and 5 bases from J, with 8 bases between. CDR3 length: 12 amino acids. This CDR3 reads CASRAADNEQFF. DNA for the CDR3: TGTGCCAGCAGGGCGGCTGACAATGAGCAGTTCTTC. The whole variable domain, remainder taken from reference TRBV28 and TRBJ2-1, is DVKVTQSSRYLVKRTGEKVFLECVQDMDHENMFWYRQDPGLGLRLIYFSYDVKMKEKGDIPEGYSVSREKKERFSLILESASTNQTSMYLCASRAADNEQFFGPGTRLTVL.

The chain has TRBV14 and TRBJ2-6; 9 nucleotides agree with TRBD1. CDR1 SGHDN and CDR2 FVKESK come from the germline V gene. The length of the CDR3 is 15 residues. V lost 4 bases and J lost 2; bases outside the gene matches: 0. CDR3 sequence reads: CASSRDRAGANVLTF. CDR3 in DNA: TGTGCCAGCAGCCGGGACAGGGCTGGGGCCAACGTCCTGACTTTC.

In its sample, this clone was seen once. The DNA for the CDR3 is TGTGCCAGCAGTGGGCTAACAGGGGGAATCGGGGAGCTGTTTTTT. Translating gives CASSGLTGGIGELFF. The chain couples TRBV6-5 to TRBJ2-2, with 8 bases matching TRBD1. CDR1 and CDR2 from the germline V gene are MNHEY and SVGAGI. Trimming took 5 bases from V and 7 from J; bases not matched to a gene: 9. The CDR3 spans 15 residues.

The chain has TRBV7-9 and TRBJ2-2; 8 positions match TRBD1. With V trimmed by 3 bases and J by 6 bases, 9 bases remained unmatched. CDR1 SEHNR and CDR2 FQNEAQ come from the germline V gene (reference sequence). The CDR3 length is 16 residues. The CDR3 loop reads CASSFPGTGNAGELFF. CDR3 nucleotides: TGTGCCAGCAGCTTCCCCGGGACAGGTAACGCCGGGGAGCTGTTTTTT.

The rearrangement links TRBV19 to TRBJ2-2; TRBD2 agrees at 10 bases. With 11 bases clipped from V and 6 bases from J, the junction kept 3 bases outside the gene matches. Looked up from germline, CDR1 is LNHDA and CDR2 is SQIVND (reference sequence). CDR3 length equals 12 residues. The CDR3 DNA reads as TGTGCCGTAGCGGGAGGCCCCGGGGAGCTGTTTTTT. Protein product: CAVAGGPGELFF.

V and J are TRBV28 and TRBJ2-7, with D unresolved. Trimming shortened V by 6 bases and J by 0 bases, and 18 bases separated the two germline ends. CDR1 and CDR2 (germline): MDHEN, SYDVKM. The CDR3 is 16 residues long. CDR3 in amino acids: CASSDGGGRRSYEQYF. Written as DNA, the CDR3 is TGTGCCAGCAGCGACGGCGGTGGGCGCCGCTCCTACGAGCAGTACTTC.